The source of this TCR beta chain is a study of cytomegalovirus exposure and HLA in healthy donors. As for the study in general: The 120 validation repertoires and the approximately 670 first-cohort repertoires shared a platform, a later analysis reported.

Clones were sequenced by immunoSEQ multiplex PCR, and TCRdb holds only the in-frame ones, with some missing. This sample has roughly 280,000 clones, with about 86% found just once. This CDR3 has 11 amino acids. V lost 5 bases, J lost 8 bases, and 9 bases lay in between. The V gene's germline CDR1 is KGHSH and CDR2 LQKENI. This sequence joins TRBV18 and TRBJ1-1, with D possibly TRBD1 on 6 matching bases. The sequence was obtained from a woman aged 18-30 years in good health and CMV-seronegative. Sequenced: PBMCs. CDR3 DNA: TGTGCCAGCTCAACCGGACAGGAAGCTTTCTTT. This encodes CASSTGQEAFF.